The next 8 T cell receptor beta chains were all read from a single sample in a study of blood T cells in healthy people across ages (dated by TCRdb to 2014 to 2015). Receptor amplification or capture employed 5' RACE. Instrument on record: Illumina HiSeq 2500. The second PCR ran for about 6 to 12 cycles and used a J-beta primer mix along with a sample-barcoded 5' primer. TCRdb trimmed public reads at Q25 via fastp, called clones via MiXCR and kept in-frame beta chains. All rows with the same CDR3 protein become a single entry with the most common DNA and genes. This sample is represented by roughly 700,000 distinct CDR3 sequences; 20% to 25% of them were singletons. Just under 9.5% of the sample comes from the top ten. The same data also contributed to another study, on T cells of mothers and their children.

Sequences were obtained from blood. These receptors were collected from a boy aged 5-17 years in good health.

This clonotype has more than one count but fewer than ten. V and J are TRBV12-3 or TRBV12-4 and TRBJ2-3; D gene ambiguous. The CDR3 runs to 13 residues. V was cut by 3 bases and J by 5 bases, with 9 bases left in between. CDR3 coding DNA: TGTGCCAGCAGTTTTATGTTTGGAGATACGCAGTATTTT. Its translation is CASSFMFGDTQYF.

In regard to this clonotype: A much larger clone sits a single nucleotide away, making a read error possible. The chain joins TRBV29-1 to TRBJ2-6, with D unclear. The V gene's germline CDR1 is SQVTM and CDR2 ANQGSEA. The CDR3 sequence is 13 residues long. CDR3 amino acids: CGVEVSGANVLTF. In nucleotides, the CDR3 is TGCGGCGTTGAGGTCTCTGGGGCCAACGTCCTGACTTTC.

The rearrangement joins TRBV28 to TRBJ2-7; TRBD1 matches 9 bases. CDR1 and CDR2 (germline): MDHEN, SYDVKM. The CDR3 contains 16 residues. The junction had 8 bases not matched to a gene; V was cut back by 2 bases and J by 3 bases. CDR3 region: CASSLAPPGQGYEQYF. CDR3 DNA: TGTGCCAGCAGTTTAGCTCCTCCGGGACAGGGCTACGAGCAGTACTTC.

This clonotype was observed a handful of times. V usage is TRBV7-6 and J usage is TRBJ2-7, with D possibly matching TRBD1 (6 bases). V lost 5 bases to trimming and J lost 0 bases, with 14 bases between them. Germline loops: CDR1 SGHVS, CDR2 FNYEAQ. The CDR3 is made up of 15 amino acids. This chain's CDR3 is CASSRSRGSSYEQYF. Written as DNA, the CDR3 is TGTGCCAGCAGCAGGAGCAGGGGTAGCTCCTACGAGCAGTACTTC.

This clonotype has a handful of counts. The chain couples TRBV20-1 to TRBJ2-5; D possibly corresponds to TRBD2 (5 bases). V was clipped by 5 bases and J by 5 bases, with 15 bases between them. CDR1 and CDR2 (germline): DFQATT, SNEGSKA (reference sequence). This CDR3 has 13 residues. The CDR3 nucleotides are TGCAGTGCTCCCCCCCCGGGAAGGGAGACCCAGTACTTC. It specifies CSAPPPGRETQYF.

This rearrangement joins TRBV7-2 to TRBJ1-3; 7 bases match TRBD1. V lost 5 bases, J lost 0 bases, and 7 bases stayed unmatched. This CDR3 region has 16 residues. The V gene's germline CDR1 is SGHTA and CDR2 FQGNSA. CDR3 sequence reads: CASSLRDSYSGNTIYF. CDR3 in DNA: TGTGCCAGCAGCCTACGGGACAGCTACTCTGGAAACACCATATATTTT.

The chain recombines TRBV20-1 with TRBJ2-5; 9 bases are shared with TRBD1. TRBJ2-7 matches the DNA end more closely, so the J call is doubtful. The CDR3 length is 15 residues. Germline V gives CDR1 DFQATT, CDR2 SNEGSKA (reference sequence). The CDR3 DNA follows: TGCAGTGCTAGAGATCAAAGGACAGGGGACTACGAGCAGTACTTC. It is translated as CSARDQRTGDYEQYF.

This chain uses TRBV28 with TRBJ1-1; D uncertain. Germline CDR1 and CDR2: MDHEN and SYDVKM. Trimming shortened V by 8 bases and J by 9 bases, and 7 bases separated the two germline ends. The CDR3 is made up of 9 amino acids. Here the CDR3 DNA reads TGTGCCAGCCCCTTACAAGCTTTCTTT. Its translation: CASPLQAFF.